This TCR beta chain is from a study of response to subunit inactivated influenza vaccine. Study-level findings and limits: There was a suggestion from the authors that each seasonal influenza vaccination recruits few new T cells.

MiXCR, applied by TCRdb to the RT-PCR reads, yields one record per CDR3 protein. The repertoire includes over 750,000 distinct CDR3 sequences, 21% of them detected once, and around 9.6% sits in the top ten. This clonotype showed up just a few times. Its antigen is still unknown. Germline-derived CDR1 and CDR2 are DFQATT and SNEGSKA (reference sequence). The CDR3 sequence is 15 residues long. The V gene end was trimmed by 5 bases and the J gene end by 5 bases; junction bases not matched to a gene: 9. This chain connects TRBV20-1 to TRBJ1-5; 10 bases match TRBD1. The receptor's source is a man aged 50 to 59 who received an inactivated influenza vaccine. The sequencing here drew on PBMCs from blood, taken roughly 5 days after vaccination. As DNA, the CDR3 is TGCAGTGCTGACCGTCAGACAGGGGGCGATCAGCCCCAGCATTTT. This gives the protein CSADRQTGGDQPQHF.